A single sample is the source of the 11 T cell receptor beta chains below, sequenced in a study of T cell repertoires in cytomegalovirus infection. No antigen has been identified for these receptors. One entry per CDR3 protein, called by TCRdb with MiXCR from the reads. The data contain hundreds of thousands of distinct CDR3 sequences, roughly a third of them singletons. Sample: cultured PBMCs, taken from culture after CMV antigen stimulation. Receptors originate from a human donor in good health (CMV status not recorded). Some clones in this sample may be carry-over from other donors' samples.

The chain employs TRBV7-6 and TRBJ2-5; D gene uncertain. Germline V gives CDR1 SGHVS, CDR2 FNYEAQ. V lost 4 bases and J 5 bases, leaving 8 bases between the germline ends. The CDR3 is 12 residues long. Written as DNA, the CDR3 is TGTGCCAGCAGCTCCGTCGGGGAGACCCAGTACTTC. Its translation is CASSSVGETQYF.

In this sample, this clonotype turned up a few times. V usage is TRBV7-2 and J usage is TRBJ1-4; D might be TRBD1 (5 bases). Per germline, CDR1 SGHTA and CDR2 FQGNSA. The ends were cut back, 4 bases at V and 4 bases at J, with 13 bases in the middle. The CDR3 covers 15 residues. CDR3 amino acids: CASSSPGRGNEKLFF. The DNA of the CDR3 is TGTGCCAGCAGCTCTCCCGGGAGGGGTAATGAAAAACTGTTTTTT.

The chain links TRBV28 to TRBJ2-2; no clear D gene. V was cut by 9 bases and J by 1 base, with 9 bases left in between. This CDR3 has 13 amino acids. Germline CDR1 MDHEN, CDR2 SYDVKM. This CDR3 is CARPSENTGELFF. The CDR3 DNA reads TGTGCCAGACCATCAGAGAACACCGGGGAGCTGTTTTTT.

This clonotype was observed a handful of times. The chain links TRBV12-3 or TRBV12-4 to TRBJ1-1; D may be TRBD1 (6 bases). V was clipped by 5 bases and J by 0 bases, with 19 bases between them. The CDR3 runs to 17 residues. The CDR3 loop is CASSPINREHMNTEAFF. CDR3 in DNA: TGTGCCAGCAGTCCGATCAACAGGGAGCACATGAACACTGAAGCTTTCTTT.

This clonotype was picked up many times. The chain joins TRBV7-2 to TRBJ2-1, with a possible D match to TRBD2 (5 bases). From germline, CDR1 is SGHTA and CDR2 FQGNSA. The V and J ends lost 3 bases and 1 base respectively, with 13 bases between them. The CDR3 is 16 residues long. This chain's CDR3 is CASSFLGLGSYNEQFF. DNA of the CDR3: TGTGCCAGCAGCTTCCTTGGACTGGGGTCCTACAATGAGCAGTTCTTC.

V gene TRBV19 combines with J gene TRBJ1-5; D gene ambiguous. The V and J ends lost 3 bases and 4 bases respectively, with 7 bases between them. Germline V gene lookup returns CDR1 LNHDA and CDR2 SQIVND (reference sequence). The CDR3 sequence is 13 residues long. The CDR3 coding sequence is TGTGCCAGTAGTATTGGACCAAATCAGCCCCAGCATTTT. Protein sequence: CASSIGPNQPQHF.

V and J are TRBV7-9 and TRBJ2-3; D not certain. Trimming cost V 1 base and J 5 bases, with 7 bases left between them. The germline CDR1 and CDR2 sequences are SEHNR and FQNEAQ (reference sequence). CDR3 length: 13 residues. CDR3 residues: CASSLGSRDTQYF. The CDR3 DNA sequence: TGTGCCAGCAGCTTAGGGTCTCGAGATACGCAGTATTTT.

V is TRBV5-6 and J is TRBJ2-7; D may be TRBD2 (6 bases). CDR1 and CDR2 from the germline V gene are SGHDT and YYEEEE. The CDR3 is 13 amino acids. The V and J ends lost 4 bases and 6 bases respectively, with 14 bases between them. The CDR3 protein is CASSNPRGIEQYF. CDR3 DNA sequence: TGTGCCAGCAGCAACCCCCGGGGGATCGAGCAGTACTTC.

The chain is built from TRBV4-3 and TRBJ1-4, with 8 bases fitting TRBD1. The CDR3 extends over 15 amino acids. Unmatched junction bases numbered 8, after V lost 3 bases and J lost 8 bases. Looked up from germline, CDR1 is LGHNA and CDR2 is YSLEER. The CDR3 is CASSQEDRDSEKLFF. The CDR3 DNA follows: TGCGCCAGCAGCCAGGAGGACAGGGACTCGGAAAAACTGTTTTTT.

The V call is TRBV7-9, the J call TRBJ1-4; 9 nucleotides agree with TRBD1. Germline lookup yields CDR1 SEHNR and CDR2 FQNEAQ (reference sequence). The CDR3 runs to 14 residues. Unmatched junction bases numbered 7, after V lost 6 bases and J lost 8 bases. CDR3 sequence: CASSPTGGTEKLFF. The CDR3, as DNA: TGTGCCAGCAGTCCAACAGGGGGCACAGAAAAACTGTTTTTT. Based on the CDR3 plus reference TRBV7-9 and TRBJ1-4, the full variable domain is DTGVSQNPRHKITKRGQNVTFRCDPISEHNRLYWYRQTLGQGPEFLTYFQNEAQLEKSRLLSDRFSAERPKGSFSTLEIQRTEQGDSAMYLCASSPTGGTEKLFFGSGTQLSVL.

The gene calls are TRBV6-1 and TRBJ1-1; no definite D call. The CDR3 sequence is 13 residues long. From germline, CDR1 is MNHNS and CDR2 SASEGT. V was clipped by 8 bases and J by 0 bases, with 10 bases between them. The CDR3: CASVGGLNTEAFF. CDR3 nucleotides: TGTGCCAGCGTTGGAGGATTGAACACTGAAGCTTTCTTT.